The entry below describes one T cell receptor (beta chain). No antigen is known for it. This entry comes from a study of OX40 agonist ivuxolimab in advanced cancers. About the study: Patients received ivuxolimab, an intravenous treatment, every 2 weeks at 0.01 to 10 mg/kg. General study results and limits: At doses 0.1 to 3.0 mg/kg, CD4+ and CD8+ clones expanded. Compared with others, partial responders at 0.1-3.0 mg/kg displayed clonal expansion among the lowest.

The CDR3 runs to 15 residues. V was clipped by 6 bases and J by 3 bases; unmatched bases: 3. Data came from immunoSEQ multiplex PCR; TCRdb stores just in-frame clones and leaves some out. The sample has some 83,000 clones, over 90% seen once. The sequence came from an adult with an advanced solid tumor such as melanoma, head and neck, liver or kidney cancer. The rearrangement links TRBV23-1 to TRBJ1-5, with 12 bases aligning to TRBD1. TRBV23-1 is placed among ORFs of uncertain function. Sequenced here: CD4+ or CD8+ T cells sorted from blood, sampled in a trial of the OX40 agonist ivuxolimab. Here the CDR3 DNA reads TGCGCCAGCAGCCCGGGACAGGGGGCCAATCAGCCCCAGCATTTT. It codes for CASSPGQGANQPQHF.